This T cell receptor beta chain was sequenced for a study of blood T cell repertoires in COVID-19. Study-level information: There were acute and convalescent COVID-19 samples, and they came from the United States, Italy and Spain. Sources were T cells, B-cell-depleted T cells, or PBMCs; the material itself was cDNA or gDNA.

This table comes from immunoSEQ multiplex PCR, and its TCRdb copy is limited to in-frame clones, with some not included. Here the sample spans 200,000 to 250,000 clones, around 85% being singletons. There are 17 residues in the CDR3. Germline trimming cut 5 bases from V and 2 bases from J; bases unmatched to any gene: 9. Germline CDR1 is MNHEY and CDR2 is SMNVEV (reference sequence). Participant age was roughly 18 to 95 years, and participants resided in roughly 25 US areas. Participants' own reports of clinical history determined their cohort assignment. J is TRBJ2-1 and V is TRBV27; 10 nucleotides align to TRBD2. This receptor was taken from a woman between 35 and 50 years old with acute COVID-19. Sequenced sample: PBMCs or T cells enriched from blood (not recorded which). For the CDR3, the DNA is TGTGCCAGCAGTCCCTCCCGGACTAGCGGAACCTACAATGAGCAGTTCTTC. This sequence encodes CASSPSRTSGTYNEQFF.